These 30 T cell receptor beta chains originate from one sample sequenced in a study of T cells in Graves' hyperthyroidism and ophthalmopathy. Amplification yielded TCR beta CDR3 regions, with RNA transcripts as the source. HTBI primers drove first-round RT-PCR of the TCR CDR3. TCRdb ran MiXCR on the multiplex PCR reads and lists one entry per CDR3 protein. Of more than 500,000 distinct CDR3 sequences listed, 46% are singletons. Sequencing was carried out using peripheral blood or thyroid tissue (not recorded which). The receptors stem from an adult woman with Graves' disease, either hyperthyroidism or ophthalmopathy (not recorded which).

The chain is built from TRBV6-1 and TRBJ1-1; D is unclear. The CDR3 consists of 13 residues. Germline V gene lookup returns CDR1 MNHNS and CDR2 SASEGT. Trimming took 6 bases from V and 8 from J, leaving 16 bases between them. Written as DNA, the CDR3 is TGTGCCAGCAGCCTTCTGGGAGCGGACGAAGCTTTCTTT. Amino acid sequence: CASSLLGADEAFF.

This clonotype came up many times. The rearrangement links TRBV5-4 to TRBJ1-2; 7 nucleotides match TRBD1. The ends lost 4 bases at V and 9 bases at J; junction bases unmatched: 9. Germline lookup yields CDR1 SGHNT and CDR2 YYREEE (reference sequence). This CDR3 contains 13 residues. CDR3 nucleotide sequence: TGTGCCAGCAGCGTCCAGGGGGGGATTCGCTACACCTTC. It encodes CASSVQGGIRYTF.

This clonotype was observed many times. J is TRBJ2-7 and V is TRBV6-6, with TRBD2 as a possible D gene (5 bases). The tail of the sequence fits TRBJ2-1 better, so the J call may be wrong. CDR3 length equals 15 residues. The germline V gene has CDR1 MNHNY and CDR2 SVGAGI (reference sequence). This CDR3 reads CASSRPARGRYEQFF. CDR3 nucleotide sequence: TGTGCCAGCAGTCGGCCAGCCCGGGGTAGGTACGAGCAGTTCTTC.

This clonotype has only one observation. The chain is built from TRBV7-8 and TRBJ2-2; 14 bases align to TRBD2. CDR3 length equals 17 residues. Germline loops: CDR1 SGHVS, CDR2 FQNEAQ. V trimming: 3 bases; J trimming: 1 base; junction bases outside the gene matches: 1. The CDR3 loop reads CASSLGTSGGNTGELFF. CDR3 bases: TGTGCCAGCAGCTTGGGGACTAGCGGGGGGAACACCGGGGAGCTGTTTTTT.

The J gene is TRBJ2-7, the V gene TRBV10-3; D may be TRBD1 (6 bases). Germline-derived CDR1 and CDR2 are ENHRY and SYGVKD. Trimming took 4 bases from V and 8 from J, leaving 18 bases between them. This CDR3 region has 14 residues. The CDR3 bases are TGTGCCATCAGTGCAGGGGAGCATCAGCCCCAGCAGTACTTC. Residues: CAISAGEHQPQQYF.

The V and J genes are TRBV7-8 and TRBJ1-5; D is uncertain. Germline CDR1 SGHVS, CDR2 FQNEAQ. The CDR3 is 15 amino acids. Trimming stripped 1 base from V and 5 bases from J, with 12 bases between. In DNA form, the CDR3 reads TGTGCCAGCAGCTTAGAAGGGATAGGCCATCAGCCCCAGCATTTT. Translation gives CASSLEGIGHQPQHF.

The V call is TRBV20-1, the J call TRBJ1-1; weak D call: TRBD1 (6 bases). The CDR3 runs to 13 residues. V lost 6 bases, J lost 4 bases, and 15 bases lay in between. Germline values: CDR1 DFQATT, CDR2 SNEGSKA (reference sequence). CDR3 loop: CSAQTGRVTEAFF. CDR3 DNA sequence: TGCAGTGCCCAGACAGGACGAGTCACTGAAGCTTTCTTT.

This clonotype has at least ten counts. This rearrangement joins TRBV28 to TRBJ2-7; D uncertain. Germline CDR1 MDHEN, CDR2 SYDVKM. Between the trimmed V and J ends, which lost 7 bases and 0 bases, there was a span of 4 bases. The CDR3 has 11 residues. DNA of the CDR3: TGTGCCAGCATTAGCTCCTACGAGCAGTACTTC. Residues: CASISSYEQYF. The whole variable domain, filled in from reference TRBV28 and TRBJ2-7, reads DVKVTQSSRYLVKRTGEKVFLECVQDMDHENMFWYRQDPGLGLRLIYFSYDVKMKEKGDIPEGYSVSREKKERFSLILESASTNQTSMYLCASISSYEQYFGPGTRLTVT.

The genes are TRBV28 and TRBJ2-5; D may be TRBD2 (6 bases). V shed 3 bases and J shed 10 bases, with 9 bases lying between them. In germline, CDR1 is MDHEN, CDR2 SYDVKM. The CDR3 has 11 amino acids. CDR3 protein: CASSLGGNQYF. In DNA, the CDR3 is TGTGCCAGCAGTTTGGGGGGAAACCAGTACTTC.

The chain joins TRBV20-1 to TRBJ1-2; the D gene is possibly TRBD1 (5 bases). Trimming took off 6 bases at V and 4 bases at J, with 12 bases between the two ends. This CDR3 region has 12 residues. Germline lookup yields CDR1 DFQATT and CDR2 SNEGSKA (reference sequence). CDR3 coding DNA: TGCAGTGCCTTCATTGGGGGCTATGGCTACACCTTC. This gives the protein CSAFIGGYGYTF.

This clonotype was detected once. The chain employs TRBV20-1 and TRBJ2-7; 7 positions match TRBD1. CDR1 and CDR2 (germline): DFQATT, SNEGSKA (reference sequence). The V gene end was trimmed by 5 bases and the J gene end by 2 bases; junction bases not matched to a gene: 6. The CDR3 extends over 13 amino acids. The CDR3 nucleotides are TGCAGTGCTTGGGACAGTACCGCCTACGAGCAGTACTTC. Translation gives CSAWDSTAYEQYF.

The chain carries TRBV24-1 and TRBJ1-2; D not resolved. Germline CDR1 KGHDR, CDR2 SFDVKD. The CDR3 sequence is 16 residues long. V shed 4 bases and J shed 8 bases, with 22 bases lying between them. The CDR3 nucleotides read TGTGCCACCAGTGACCCAGCGCACGGTCCCGGAAGCGGCTACACCTTC. Translating it yields CATSDPAHGPGSGYTF.

This clonotype occurred a few times. The chain is built from TRBV28 and TRBJ1-5; the match to TRBD1 covers 12 bases. The germline gives CDR1 MDHEN, CDR2 SYDVKM. The CDR3 is 13 amino acids. Germline trimming cut 6 bases from V and 11 bases from J; bases unmatched to any gene: 5. The CDR3 protein is CASRWDRGLAQHF. The CDR3 DNA is TGTGCCAGCAGATGGGACAGGGGGCTTGCCCAGCATTTT.

This clonotype was observed many times. The CDR3 DNA sequence: TGTGCCAGCACCGTACAGTCAACTAATGAAAAACTGTTTTTT. It encodes CASTVQSTNEKLFF. The V gene is TRBV12-3 or TRBV12-4, the J gene TRBJ1-4; D unresolved. Between the trimmed V and J ends, which lost 7 bases and 0 bases, there was a span of 9 bases. There are 14 residues in the CDR3.

The chain joins TRBV7-9 to TRBJ1-1; D not resolved. The CDR3 consists of 9 residues. Germline CDR1 reads SEHNR; CDR2 reads FQNEAQ (reference sequence). Trimming removed 6 bases at V and 9 bases at J, with 5 bases between. The DNA for the CDR3 is TGTGCCAGCAGGAGGAAAGCTTTCTTT. It codes for CASRRKAFF.

This clonotype was seen many times. The V and J genes are TRBV5-1 and TRBJ1-6; 7 bases fit TRBD1. Losses at the gene ends were 4 bases for V and 6 bases for J; bases not matched to a gene: 4. The CDR3 contains 14 residues. In germline, CDR1 is SGHRS, CDR2 YFSETQ. The CDR3 loop is CASSLGQLNSPLHF. CDR3 in DNA: TGCGCCAGCAGCCTGGGACAGCTTAATTCACCCCTCCACTTT.

DNA of the CDR3: TGTGCCAGCAGTCCTGACAGGGGACGGACCTTC. This codes for CASSPDRGRTF. This chain uses TRBV7-9 with TRBJ1-2, with 8 bases lining up with TRBD1. The V gene end was trimmed by 6 bases and the J gene end by 14 bases; junction bases not matched to a gene: 8. Germline CDR1 reads SEHNR; CDR2 reads FQNEAQ (reference sequence). This CDR3 comprises 11 residues.

In regard to this clonotype: One junction end disagrees with the germline gene, perhaps due to a read error. The CDR3 region has the DNA TGTGCCAGCAGTTCAGGGAGGCTGGGGAACACTGAAGCTTTC. It specifies CASSSGRLGNTEAF. The rearrangement joins TRBV7-9 to TRBJ2-6; D might be TRBD2 (6 bases). The germline V gene has CDR1 SEHNR and CDR2 FQNEAQ (reference sequence). This CDR3 has 14 amino acids.

This clonotype was seen only a few times. CDR3 sequence: CSVEDRVGPVQYF. The CDR3 coding sequence is TGCAGCGTTGAGGACAGGGTGGGTCCAGTGCAGTACTTC. This chain uses TRBV29-1 with TRBJ2-7, with 8 bases that match TRBD1. The trim removed 3 bases at V and 9 bases at J, leaving 10 bases unmatched. The CDR3 runs to 13 residues. CDR1 is SQVTM, CDR2 ANQGSEA, per germline.

There are many counts of this clonotype. V usage is TRBV7-9 and J usage is TRBJ2-2, with 14 bases identical to TRBD2. CDR1 and CDR2 (germline): SEHNR, FQNEAQ (reference sequence). The CDR3 spans 17 residues. With 2 bases clipped from V and 7 bases from J, the junction kept 6 bases outside the gene matches. The CDR3 reads CASSLSRLAGGIGELFF. The CDR3 DNA reads TGTGCCAGCAGCTTATCCCGACTAGCGGGAGGGATCGGGGAGCTGTTTTTT.

This chain links TRBV7-8 with TRBJ2-7, with D perhaps TRBD2 (7 bases). Trimming shortened V by 0 bases and J by 1 base, and 16 bases separated the two germline ends. This CDR3 contains 17 residues. Germline CDR1 reads SGHVS; CDR2 reads FQNEAQ. The CDR3 coding sequence is TGTGCCAGCAGCTTAGCGTCGGGGGGCCAATCTTCCTACGAGCAGTACTTC. Residues: CASSLASGGQSSYEQYF.

Many counts were recorded for this clonotype. The chain uses TRBV10-3 and TRBJ1-4; D is ambiguous. Per the germline V gene, CDR1 is ENHRY and CDR2 is SYGVKD. The CDR3 has 13 amino acids. Trimming removed 4 bases from V and 4 bases from J, with 7 bases in between. This chain's CDR3 is CAISGFDNEKLFF. CDR3 DNA: TGTGCCATCAGTGGGTTCGATAATGAAAAACTGTTTTTT.

CDR3 in DNA: TGTGCCAGCAGGAACCCAGGGCAAGAGACCCAGTACTTC. Translating it yields CASRNPGQETQYF. This chain joins TRBV12-3 or TRBV12-4 and TRBJ2-5; perhaps TRBD1 as D (5 bases). The length of the CDR3 is 13 residues. Trimming pared 6 bases from V and 2 bases from J, leaving 10 bases between.

This clonotype was counted a single time. The DNA for the CDR3 is TGTGCCAGCAGTTCCAATCCCGTATACACTGAAGCTTTCTTT. Translated: CASSSNPVYTEAFF. The chain couples TRBV6-6 to TRBJ1-1; D unclear. The CDR3 has 14 amino acids. Germline-derived CDR1 and CDR2 are MNHNY and SVGAGI (reference sequence). The V and J ends lost 4 bases and 3 bases respectively, with 12 bases between them.

J is TRBJ2-7 and V is TRBV19; D may match TRBD1 or TRBD2 (6 bases each). The CDR3 is 12 residues long. Looked up from germline, CDR1 is LNHDA and CDR2 is SQIVND (reference sequence). Trimming removed 10 bases from V and 4 bases from J, with 14 bases in between. The CDR3, as DNA: TGTGCCACTAGGGGGGTCCTGTACGAGCAGTACTTC. Amino acid sequence: CATRGVLYEQYF.

The chain couples TRBV7-2 to TRBJ1-6, with 10 positions matching TRBD1. This CDR3 comprises 16 residues. V trimming: 3 bases; J trimming: 7 bases; junction bases outside the gene matches: 6. Germline V gene data show CDR1 as SGHTA and CDR2 as FQGNSA. The CDR3 sequence is CASSLVGQGNNSPLHF. CDR3 nucleotide sequence: TGTGCCAGCAGCTTGGTGGGACAGGGGAACAATTCACCCCTCCACTTT.

This rearrangement joins TRBV5-1 to TRBJ2-6; D is tentatively TRBD1 or TRBD2 (6 bases each). Trimming stripped 0 bases from V and 3 bases from J, with 13 bases between. The CDR3 runs 17 residues. Germline V gene data show CDR1 as SGHRS and CDR2 as YFSETQ. The CDR3 spells CASSLEMGGVGANVLTF. The CDR3 DNA follows: TGCGCCAGCAGCTTGGAGATGGGGGGCGTTGGGGCCAACGTCCTGACTTTC. Filled out from reference TRBV5-1 and TRBJ2-6, the complete variable domain reads KAGVTQTPRYLIKTRGQQVTLSCSPISGHRSVSWYQQTPGQGLQFLFEYFSETQRNKGNFPGRFSGRQFSNSRSEMNVSTLELGDSALYLCASSLEMGGVGANVLTFGAGSRLTVL.

For this clonotype: Possible read error: a much larger clone is one base away. The V gene is TRBV20-1, the J gene TRBJ2-7; D is possibly TRBD2 (7 bases). The better agreement between TRBJ2-1 and the DNA end casts doubt on the J call. Germline V gene lookup returns CDR1 DFQATT and CDR2 SNEGSKA (reference sequence). The CDR3 is made up of 14 amino acids. DNA for the CDR3: TGCAGTGCTAGGGGGGGGCTTTACTTTTACGAGCAGTTCTTC. This encodes CSARGGLYFYEQFF.

This chain links TRBV7-2 with TRBJ1-4; D is undetermined. In germline, CDR1 is SGHTA, CDR2 FQGNSA. This CDR3 is 14 amino acids long. Trimming took off 4 bases at V and 0 bases at J, with 6 bases between the two ends. CDR3 protein: CASSSTTTNEKLFF. In DNA, the CDR3 is TGTGCCAGCAGCTCGACAACAACTAATGAAAAACTGTTTTTT.

There are many counts of this clonotype. This rearrangement joins TRBV7-9 to TRBJ1-4; D remains unclear. From germline, CDR1 is SEHNR and CDR2 FQNEAQ (reference sequence). V was pared by 0 bases and J by 5 bases, with 13 bases between. The CDR3 loop spans 16 amino acids. The CDR3 loop reads CASSLARTTKNEKLFF. Written as DNA, the CDR3 is TGTGCCAGCAGCTTAGCGAGAACGACAAAAAATGAAAAACTGTTTTTT.